This is a list of T cell receptor beta chains from one sample in a study of cytomegalovirus exposure and HLA in healthy donors. The assay was immunoSEQ multiplex PCR, and TCRdb's table has in-frame clones only and misses some. The sample has 130,000 to 150,000 clones, around 72% seen once; the top ten hold 4.3%. The specimen sequenced was PBMCs. The receptors here all came from a man between 18 and 29 years old in good health and CMV-seropositive. Both conserved end residues are trimmed from each CDR3.

cdr3_aa j_call v_call
ASTPVEASYGYT TRBJ1-2 TRBV6-1
ASTSGQGKETQY TRBJ2-5 TRBV19
ASKAQVRDGYT TRBJ1-2 TRBV5-6
SVEVGLATDTQY TRBJ2-3 TRBV29-1
ASSSIAPSYEQY TRBJ2-7 TRBV7-2
ASSADGVAGSPYTQY TRBJ2-3 TRBV25-1
ASSPTSDRGYGYT TRBJ1-2 TRBV9
ASSGYSGYT TRBJ1-2 TRBV9
ASSWGGGAYEQY TRBJ2-7 TRBV7-2
ASSLGPAGRGPGELF TRBJ2-2 TRBV5-1
ASSQSGGYTEAF TRBJ1-1 TRBV4-2
ASSFLAGGPQEQY TRBJ2-7 TRBV5-1
ASSYASIAF TRBJ1-1 TRBV6-5
ASSYRQGLFYEQY TRBJ2-7 TRBV27
ASGLVPGWGGYT TRBJ1-2 TRBV12-5
ASSLASGNGYT TRBJ1-2 TRBV5-1
ASSQGFRETQY TRBJ2-5 TRBV4-1
ASRGQGVEAF TRBJ1-1 TRBV19
AISPTDRGTYEQY TRBJ2-7 TRBV10-3
ASSLSQRGGQF TRBJ2-1 TRBV28
ASVTQGKGNQPQH TRBJ1-5 TRBV6-1
ASSLAHGQRNTEAF TRBJ1-1 TRBV7-6
ASSQASGGGETQY TRBJ2-5 TRBV4-1
ASSPDGATDTQY TRBJ2-3 TRBV11-3
ATIGGWTMNTEAF TRBJ1-1 TRBV28
ASSLAGTPSSYNEQF TRBJ2-1 TRBV5-6
ASSLASGGNQPQH TRBJ1-5 TRBV7-9